This T cell receptor (beta chain) derives from a study of blood T cell repertoires in COVID-19. The overall study: Samples representing acute and convalescent COVID-19 were sourced from the United States, Italy and Spain. PBMCs, B-cell-depleted T cells, or T cells were the source of the cDNA or gDNA that made up the material.

Per the authors' pipeline: Estimated nucleated cell counts came from reference gene primer amplification. Here immunoSEQ multiplex PCR was the method, and the copy in TCRdb shows in-frame clones only, minus some. The V and J calls and clone size are taken from that table; D and trimming were inferred from the DNA. The sample consists of 150,000 to 200,000 clones, approximately 88% of them appearing once. CDR3 length equals 17 residues. V was pared by 6 bases and J by 5 bases, with 20 bases between. Per the germline V gene, CDR1 is LNHDA and CDR2 is SQIVND (reference sequence). This chain links TRBV19 with TRBJ1-6; maybe TRBD1 (6 bases). The receptor was derived from a woman aged 45-65 years with acute or convalescent COVID-19. What was sequenced was peripheral blood. CDR3 nucleotides: TGTGCCAGTAGAAAAATTCTGGGCCAGGGGAATAATTCACCCCTCCACTTT. Translating gives CASRKILGQGNNSPLHF.